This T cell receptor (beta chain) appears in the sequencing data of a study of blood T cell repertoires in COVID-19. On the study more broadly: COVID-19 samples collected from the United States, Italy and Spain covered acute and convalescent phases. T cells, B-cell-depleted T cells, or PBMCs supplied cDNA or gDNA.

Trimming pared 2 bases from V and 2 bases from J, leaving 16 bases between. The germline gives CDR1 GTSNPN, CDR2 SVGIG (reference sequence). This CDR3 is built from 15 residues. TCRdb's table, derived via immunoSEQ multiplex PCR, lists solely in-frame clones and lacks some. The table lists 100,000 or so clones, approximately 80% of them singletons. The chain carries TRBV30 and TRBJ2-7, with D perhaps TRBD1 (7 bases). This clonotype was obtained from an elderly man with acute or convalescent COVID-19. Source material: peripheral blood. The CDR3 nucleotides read TGTGCCTGGAGTTTAGTCGGCAGGGGGGCCTACGAGCAGTACTTC. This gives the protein CAWSLVGRGAYEQYF.